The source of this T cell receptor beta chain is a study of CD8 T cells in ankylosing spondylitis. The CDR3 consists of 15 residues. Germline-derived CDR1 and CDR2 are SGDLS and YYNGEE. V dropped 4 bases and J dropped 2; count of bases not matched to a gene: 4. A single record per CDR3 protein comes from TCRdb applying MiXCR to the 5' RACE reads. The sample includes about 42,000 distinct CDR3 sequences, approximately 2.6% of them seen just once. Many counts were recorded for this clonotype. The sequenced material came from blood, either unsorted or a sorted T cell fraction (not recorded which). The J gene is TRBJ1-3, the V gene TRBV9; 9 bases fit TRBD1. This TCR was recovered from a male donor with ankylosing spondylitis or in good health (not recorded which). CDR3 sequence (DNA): TGTGCCAGCAGCATTCGGGACAGGGCTGGAAACACCATATATTTT. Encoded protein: CASSIRDRAGNTIYF.